This TCR beta chain was observed in a study of response to subunit inactivated influenza vaccine. This clonotype was detected only a few times. Its antigen is currently unknown. Overall study findings and caveats: With each seasonal influenza vaccination, the authors suggested, few new T cells are recruited.

TCRdb re-called the RT-PCR reads with MiXCR, one entry per CDR3 protein. The sample has about 780,000 distinct CDR3 sequences, under 20% seen once. This clonotype originated in a man in his fifties or sixties who received an inactivated influenza vaccine. Here the sequenced sample was PBMCs from blood, taken more than 4 days after vaccination.

CDR3 amino acids: CSARDWLAGVIYNEQFF. The CDR3 DNA follows: TGCAGTGCTAGAGATTGGTTGGCGGGAGTAATCTACAATGAGCAGTTCTTC. The V call is TRBV20-1, the J call TRBJ2-1; 7 positions match TRBD2. The CDR3 spans 17 residues. Germline loops: CDR1 DFQATT, CDR2 SNEGSKA (reference sequence). V was clipped by 0 bases and J by 3 bases; unmatched bases: 11.